Below are 10 T cell receptor beta chains sequenced from a single sample in a study of CD8 T cells in ankylosing spondylitis. Study-wide findings and caveats: Blood of patients with ankylosing spondylitis appeared to be characterized by a TCR beta motif of about eight highly homologous variants.

Using its own MiXCR run on the 5' RACE reads, TCRdb lists one record per CDR3 protein. This table holds roughly 700,000 distinct CDR3 sequences, roughly 20% found once. Antigens for these TCRs are unknown. The sequenced material came from blood, either unsorted or a sorted T cell fraction (not recorded which). Receptors originate from a male donor with ankylosing spondylitis.

This clonotype has just a few counts. The chain uses TRBV10-3 and TRBJ2-1; 7 bases map to TRBD2. The CDR3 runs 12 residues. From germline, CDR1 is ENHRY and CDR2 SYGVKD. J lost 8 bases, V lost 4 bases, and 2 bases had no gene match. CDR3: CAISGREDEQFF. Here the CDR3 DNA reads TGTGCCATCAGTGGCCGGGAGGATGAGCAGTTCTTC.

The sample holds a few counts of this clonotype. DNA of the CDR3: TGCGCCAGCAGCTTGTTCGACAGGTTGGATTGGACCCAGTACTTC. This translates into CASSLFDRLDWTQYF. The V call is TRBV5-1, the J call TRBJ2-5; TRBD1 might be the D (6 bases). Germline-derived CDR1 and CDR2 are SGHRS and YFSETQ. V was shortened by 1 base and J by 7 bases, with 17 bases between the two germline ends. CDR3 size: 15 residues.

This chain uses TRBV7-6 with TRBJ2-6; D not resolved. The CDR3 contains 15 residues. With 0 bases removed from V and 4 bases from J, the gap between germline ends came to 7 bases. Germline CDR1 reads SGHVS; CDR2 reads FNYEAQ. CDR3 protein: CASSLATKGANVLTF. Here the CDR3 DNA reads TGTGCCAGCAGCTTAGCGACAAAAGGGGCCAACGTCCTGACTTTC.

This clonotype was seen a few times. V is TRBV6-1 and J is TRBJ1-1, with D tentatively TRBD1 (5 bases). The CDR3 consists of 14 residues. V lost 5 bases to trimming and J lost 8 bases, with 18 bases between them. Germline CDR1 MNHNS, CDR2 SASEGT. The CDR3 DNA is TGTGCCAGCAGTACAGACCGAGGGGAAACCGAAGCTTTCTTT. The encoded protein is CASSTDRGETEAFF.

V is TRBV12-3 or TRBV12-4 and J is TRBJ1-3, with D unresolved. This CDR3 has 13 amino acids. Trimming stripped 7 bases from V and 5 bases from J, with 12 bases between. The CDR3, as DNA: TGTGCCAGCAAAGGCCGAACGAGAAACACCATATATTTT. It is translated as CASKGRTRNTIYF.

The rearrangement uses TRBV3-1 and TRBJ1-4; D gene ambiguous. Germline CDR1 and CDR2: LGHDT and YNNKEL (reference sequence). V was cut by 1 base and J by 5 bases, with 8 bases left in between. The CDR3 totals 14 residues. The CDR3 DNA sequence: TGTGCCAGCAGCCAAGGCGGATCGAATGAAAAACTGTTTTTT. Translation gives CASSQGGSNEKLFF.

This clonotype was seen only a few times. The chain joins TRBV6-5 to TRBJ2-7, with 7 bases lining up with TRBD1. Trimming took 2 bases from V and 2 from J; bases not matched to a gene: 3. CDR1 is MNHEY and CDR2 is SVGAGI in the germline V gene. This CDR3 is 14 amino acids long. CDR3 region: CASSYTGAPYEQYF. The CDR3 DNA sequence: TGTGCCAGCAGTTACACAGGGGCGCCCTACGAGCAGTACTTC.

In its sample, this clonotype was seen a few times. This chain links TRBV10-3 with TRBJ2-3; 8 bases line up with TRBD2. Germline CDR1 is ENHRY and CDR2 is SYGVKD. This CDR3 has 15 residues. V lost 4 bases and J lost 2; bases outside the gene matches: 5. This CDR3 reads CAISGAGGLTDTQYF. DNA of the CDR3: TGTGCCATCAGTGGTGCGGGGGGCCTCACAGATACGCAGTATTTT.

There are a few counts of this clonotype. The chain employs TRBV10-3 and TRBJ2-7; maybe TRBD2 (5 bases). The V gene lost 6 bases and the J gene lost 6 bases, with 15 bases spanning the gap. The CDR3 consists of 13 residues. CDR1 and CDR2 from the germline V gene are ENHRY and SYGVKD. CDR3 residues: CAISNDLTTEQYF. CDR3 DNA: TGTGCCATCAGCAACGATTTGACTACCGAGCAGTACTTC.

This clonotype was recorded a few times. The gene calls are TRBV4-2 and TRBJ2-7; D remains ambiguous. The length of the CDR3 is 14 residues. From germline, CDR1 is LGHNA and CDR2 YNFKEQ. V lost 4 bases to trimming and J lost 1 base, with 11 bases between them. DNA for the CDR3: TGTGCCAGCAGCCTCGGACCGAAATCCTACGAGCAGTACTTC. Translated, it gives CASSLGPKSYEQYF.